This TCR beta chain was sequenced for a study of cytomegalovirus exposure and HLA in healthy donors. Study as a whole: In a later analysis, it was reported that the roughly 120 validation repertoires had been produced on the same platform as the 600 to 850 repertoires belonging to the first cohort.

This table comes from immunoSEQ multiplex PCR, and its TCRdb copy is limited to in-frame clones, with some not included. The sample lists 70,000 or so clones, 85% to 95% occurring once. Germline V gene sequence: CDR1 SGHTA, CDR2 FQGNSA. V dropped 5 bases and J dropped 9; count of bases not matched to a gene: 16. The CDR3 sequence is 17 residues long. Regarding this clone: The antigen remains unidentified.

The donors were part of the validation cohort, which consisted of approximately 110 subjects and was separate from the first cohort of 666 subjects. Study observations and caveats: Subsequent analysis revealed that first-cohort TCR clusters tended to co-occur in the 95 to 150 validation repertoires.

This chain connects TRBV7-2 to TRBJ2-1, with 10 bases lining up with TRBD2. The sequence was collected from a young man in good health and CMV-seropositive. The sequenced material came from PBMCs. CDR3 sequence (DNA): TGTGCCAGCAGCCCGAACAGTGGGCTAGCGGGAGCAGGTGAGCAGTTCTTC. It codes for CASSPNSGLAGAGEQFF.